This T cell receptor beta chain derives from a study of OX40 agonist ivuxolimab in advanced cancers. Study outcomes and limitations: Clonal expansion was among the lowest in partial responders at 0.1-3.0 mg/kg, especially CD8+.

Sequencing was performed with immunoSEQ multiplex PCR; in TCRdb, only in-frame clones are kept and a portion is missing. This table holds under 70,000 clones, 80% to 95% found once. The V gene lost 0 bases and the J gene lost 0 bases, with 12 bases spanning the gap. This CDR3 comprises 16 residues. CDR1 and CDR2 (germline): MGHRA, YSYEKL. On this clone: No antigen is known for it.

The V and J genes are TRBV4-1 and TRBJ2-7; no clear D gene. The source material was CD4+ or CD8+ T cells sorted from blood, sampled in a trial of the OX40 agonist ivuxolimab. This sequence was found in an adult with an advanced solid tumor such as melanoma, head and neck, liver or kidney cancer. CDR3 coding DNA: TGCGCCAGCAGCCAAGATCGGTTGGAACCCTCCTACGAGCAGTACTTC. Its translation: CASSQDRLEPSYEQYF.